Presented here are 21 T cell receptor beta chains from one specimen sequenced in a study of the immune and genomic landscape of osteosarcoma. Primary, local recurrence and metastasis osteosarcoma tumors were taken after treatment from poor-prognosis patients. Repertoires were generated with immunoSEQ multiplex PCR, while TCRdb's copy carries only in-frame clones and drops some. The sample has about 10,000 clones, 60% to 85% seen once; the top ten hold more than 15%. Sequencing was carried out using osteosarcoma tumor tissue from the lung. The receptors were sampled from a human donor with osteosarcoma.

This chain links TRBV11-1 with TRBJ2-1, with 10 bases matching TRBD2. Looked up from germline, CDR1 is SGHAT and CDR2 is FQDESV (reference sequence). The CDR3 covers 16 residues. V was pared by 5 bases and J by 6 bases, with 10 bases of the junction left unmatched. In nucleotides, the CDR3 is TGTGCCAGCAGCGAACGGCTAGCGGGAGAGGGCAATGAGCAGTTCTTC. This encodes CASSERLAGEGNEQFF.

The genes are TRBV27 and TRBJ2-3, with 7 bases identical to TRBD1. CDR1 is MNHEY, CDR2 SMNVEV, per germline (reference sequence). CDR3 size: 16 residues. V shed 5 bases and J 4 bases; nucleotides not matched to a gene: 12. CDR3 region: CASSARQGILPDTQYF. Written as DNA, the CDR3 is TGTGCCAGCAGTGCCCGACAGGGTATACTGCCAGATACGCAGTATTTT.

The genes are TRBV5-7 and TRBJ1-1, with a tentative D call TRBD1 (6 bases). TRBV5-7 is reported as an ORF; its role is uncertain. This CDR3 region has 14 residues. V was cut by 4 bases and J by 0 bases, with 10 bases left in between. CDR3 bases: TGTGCCAGCAGCGGTAGACAGGTGAACACTGAAGCTTTCTTT. Its protein product is CASSGRQVNTEAFF.

This rearrangement joins TRBV7-3 to TRBJ2-7; D unresolved. The V end lost 5 bases, the J end lost 2 bases, and 16 bases lay between the germline ends. This CDR3 region has 15 residues. Germline V gene data show CDR1 as SGHTA and CDR2 as FQGTGA. CDR3 in DNA: TGTGCCAGCAGCCCAGAAGCAGGCTCCCCCTACGAGCAGTACTTC. Translated, it gives CASSPEAGSPYEQYF.

The chain combines TRBV19 with TRBJ2-1; 8 bases agree with TRBD1. The V and J ends lost 5 bases and 8 bases, in that order; junction bases with no gene match: 8. Germline-derived CDR1 and CDR2 are LNHDA and SQIVND (reference sequence). This CDR3 is 14 amino acids long. CDR3 sequence reads: CASSAFRGLDEQFF. CDR3 DNA sequence: TGTGCCAGTAGTGCCTTCAGGGGGCTTGATGAGCAGTTCTTC.

CDR3 DNA: TGTGCCAGCAGTTACCTTGGGGCGGAGACCCAGTACTTC. This sequence encodes CASSYLGAETQYF. V usage is TRBV6-5 and J usage is TRBJ2-5, with D maybe TRBD1 (5 bases). Germline V gene data show CDR1 as MNHEY and CDR2 as SVGAGI. V was clipped by 2 bases and J by 5 bases, with 9 bases between them. The CDR3 is made up of 13 amino acids.

The V and J genes are TRBV29-1 and TRBJ2-1, with D possibly TRBD2 on 6 matching bases. V was clipped by 6 bases and J by 15 bases, with 15 bases between them. Looked up from germline, CDR1 is SQVTM and CDR2 is ANQGSEA. The CDR3 is 10 amino acids. The CDR3 DNA reads as TGCAGCGTCCTGGACTACCTCCTGTTCTTC. Protein product: CSVLDYLLFF.

This sequence joins TRBV10-2 and TRBJ1-4; D possibly corresponds to TRBD1 (6 bases). Trimming left V 7 bases short and J 8 bases short, with 17 bases between. Looked up from germline, CDR1 is WSHSY and CDR2 is SAAADI. This CDR3 is 14 amino acids long. CDR3 amino acids: CASTPGSQGEKLFF. The CDR3 nucleotides are TGCGCCAGCACTCCGGGATCTCAGGGGGAAAAACTGTTTTTT.

The J gene is TRBJ2-1, the V gene TRBV9; 11 bases are shared with TRBD2. The CDR3 covers 15 residues. The V gene end was trimmed by 2 bases and the J gene end by 4 bases; junction bases not matched to a gene: 2. Germline lookup yields CDR1 SGDLS and CDR2 YYNGEE. The CDR3 coding sequence is TGTGCCAGCAGCGTCGTAGCGGGAGGGTACAATGAGCAGTTCTTC. As protein: CASSVVAGGYNEQFF.

There are a few counts of this clone. The chain has TRBV27 and TRBJ2-7; 9 positions match TRBD2. Looked up from germline, CDR1 is MNHEY and CDR2 is SMNVEV (reference sequence). The CDR3 covers 15 residues. Trimming removed 6 bases from V and 4 bases from J; junction bases left unmatched: 10. In DNA form, the CDR3 reads TGTGCCAGCAGGCAACGAGCGGGAGGTACTTACGAGCAGTACTTC. It is translated as CASRQRAGGTYEQYF.

The V call is TRBV7-8, the J call TRBJ2-1; tentatively, D is TRBD2 (6 bases). This CDR3 contains 15 residues. Between the trimmed V and J ends, which lost 6 bases and 6 bases, there was a span of 18 bases. The germline V gene encodes CDR1 SGHVS and CDR2 FQNEAQ. In nucleotides, the CDR3 is TGTGCCAGCAGTGTAGACGGCGGGGACCGCAATGAGCAGTTCTTC. This sequence encodes CASSVDGGDRNEQFF.

This clone was detected only a few times. The rearrangement links TRBV7-9 to TRBJ2-1, with 8 bases fitting TRBD1. This CDR3 has 18 residues. The V and J ends lost 5 bases and 0 bases, in that order; junction bases with no gene match: 12. Germline V gene lookup returns CDR1 SEHNR and CDR2 FQNEAQ (reference sequence). CDR3 residues: CASSPIGQGVISYNEQFF. In DNA, the CDR3 is TGTGCCAGCAGCCCTATCGGACAGGGCGTAATCTCCTACAATGAGCAGTTCTTC.

This chain uses TRBV6-4 with TRBJ2-2; D is perhaps TRBD2 (6 bases). CDR3 length: 15 amino acids. V lost 3 bases, J lost 4 bases, and 12 bases lay in between. The germline gives CDR1 MRHNA, CDR2 SNTAGT. CDR3: CASSESSEGTGELFF. As DNA, the CDR3 is TGTGCCAGCAGTGAGTCTAGCGAGGGCACCGGGGAGCTGTTTTTT.

The genes are TRBV2 and TRBJ1-5; D unresolved. V was pared by 8 bases and J by 3 bases, with 11 bases between. The CDR3 runs to 13 residues. Per the germline V gene, CDR1 is SNHLY and CDR2 is FYNNEI. The CDR3 spells CASYQSLNQPQHF. The CDR3 nucleotides read TGTGCCAGCTACCAGTCCCTCAATCAGCCCCAGCATTTT.

The chain recombines TRBV18 with TRBJ2-2; TRBD1 aligns across 9 bases. V lost 4 bases, J lost 0 bases, and 3 bases stayed unmatched. CDR3 size: 16 residues. The germline CDR1 and CDR2 sequences are KGHSH and LQKENI. The CDR3 DNA sequence: TGTGCCAGCTCACTACAGGGGGCAACGAACACCGGGGAGCTGTTTTTT. It translates to CASSLQGATNTGELFF.

The chain joins TRBV7-2 to TRBJ2-7; 9 positions agree with TRBD2. The CDR3 has 16 amino acids. J lost 3 bases, V lost 0 bases, and 6 bases had no gene match. The germline V gene has CDR1 SGHTA and CDR2 FQGNSA. This chain's CDR3 is CASSLASGLALYEQYF. The CDR3 DNA reads as TGTGCCAGCAGCTTAGCTTCCGGACTAGCGCTCTACGAGCAGTACTTC.

V usage is TRBV11-3 and J usage is TRBJ2-2; D is perhaps TRBD1 (6 bases). The germline CDR1 and CDR2 sequences are SGHNT and YENEEA. The CDR3 is 13 amino acids. Deletions cut 5 bases from V and 6 bases from J, with 10 bases between. The CDR3: CASSPRTAGELFF. CDR3 bases: TGTGCCAGCAGCCCAAGGACAGCCGGGGAGCTGTTTTTT.

This chain links TRBV28 with TRBJ2-6, with no clear D. CDR3 size: 16 residues. The germline CDR1 and CDR2 sequences are MDHEN and SYDVKM. The ends were cut back, 7 bases at V and 0 bases at J, with 13 bases in the middle. The CDR3 here is CASTPKDLSGANVLTF. In DNA, the CDR3 is TGTGCCAGCACCCCGAAAGACCTCTCTGGGGCCAACGTCCTGACTTTC. The variable domain in full, completed from reference TRBV28 and TRBJ2-6, reads DVKVTQSSRYLVKRTGEKVFLECVQDMDHENMFWYRQDPGLGLRLIYFSYDVKMKEKGDIPEGYSVSREKKERFSLILESASTNQTSMYLCASTPKDLSGANVLTFGAGSRLTVL.

This chain uses TRBV7-9 with TRBJ2-3; either TRBD1 or TRBD2 may fit D (5 bases each). This CDR3 has 15 amino acids. Germline V gives CDR1 SEHNR, CDR2 FQNEAQ (reference sequence). V lost 2 bases to trimming and J lost 6 bases, with 15 bases between them. The CDR3 DNA follows: TGTGCCAGCAGCTTATTTTCGGCCGGGGCGGATACGCAGTATTTT. It codes for CASSLFSAGADTQYF.

CDR3 residues: CASSQSRTSGSSGELFF. The DNA of the CDR3 is TGCGCCAGCAGTCAATCCAGGACTAGCGGATCTTCCGGGGAGCTGTTTTTT. The V gene is TRBV23-1, the J gene TRBJ2-2; 10 bases line up with TRBD2. TRBV23-1 falls under the ORF class, with uncertain function. With 0 bases clipped from V and 6 bases from J, the junction kept 7 bases outside the gene matches. The CDR3 runs to 17 residues.

The rearrangement uses TRBV7-9 and TRBJ2-1; 7 nucleotides line up with TRBD2. This CDR3 has 16 residues. V trimming: 5 bases; J trimming: 0 bases; junction bases outside the gene matches: 7. The germline V gene encodes CDR1 SEHNR and CDR2 FQNEAQ (reference sequence). The CDR3 DNA reads as TGTGCCAGCAGCGGACTGGGGGGGAGCTCCTACAATGAGCAGTTCTTC. Amino acids: CASSGLGGSSYNEQFF.